One sample yielded the 11 T cell receptor beta chains listed below, sequenced in a study of blood T cell repertoires in COVID-19. Method: immunoSEQ multiplex PCR; TCRdb's copy keeps in-frame clones and lacks some. The profile shows 55,000 to 80,000 clones, approximately 79% of them singletons. The specimen was peripheral blood. The receptors stem from a woman aged 80 or over with active or convalescent COVID-19.

Here the CDR3 reads CASSRSAGSYNSPLHF. The CDR3 coding sequence is TGTGCCAGTAGTAGGTCCGCAGGGTCCTATAATTCACCCCTCCACTTT. The chain is built from TRBV19 and TRBJ1-6; maybe TRBD1 (5 bases). Trimming pared 4 bases from V and 1 base from J, leaving 11 bases between. The CDR3 covers 16 residues. From germline, CDR1 is LNHDA and CDR2 SQIVND (reference sequence).

This clone was seen only a few times. The chain couples TRBV2 to TRBJ2-3; D remains ambiguous. This CDR3 is built from 12 residues. Looked up from germline, CDR1 is SNHLY and CDR2 is FYNNEI. V was clipped by 4 bases and J by 0 bases, with 2 bases between them. In DNA, the CDR3 is TGTGCCAGCAGTGTAAGCACAGATACGCAGTATTTT. Translation gives CASSVSTDTQYF.

This clone came up once. The CDR3, as DNA: TGTGCCAGTAGTTTCAGACACGATTCTGGGGCCAACGTCCTGACTTTC. Encoded protein: CASSFRHDSGANVLTF. The rearrangement joins TRBV19 to TRBJ2-6, with D hard to call. V was shortened by 5 bases and J by 1 base, with 12 bases between the two germline ends. Germline CDR1 reads LNHDA; CDR2 reads SQIVND (reference sequence). The CDR3 totals 16 residues.

This clone was seen a few times. The chain combines TRBV2 with TRBJ1-4; 8 bases map to TRBD1. Looked up from germline, CDR1 is SNHLY and CDR2 is FYNNEI. V was pared by 2 bases and J by 6 bases, with 2 bases of the junction left unmatched. The CDR3 totals 14 residues. Here the CDR3 DNA reads TGTGCCAGCAGTGAACAGGGGGCGTATGAAAAACTGTTTTTT. Its translation: CASSEQGAYEKLFF.

The V and J genes are TRBV9 and TRBJ1-4; 8 positions match TRBD1. V was pared by 2 bases and J by 4 bases, with 7 bases of the junction left unmatched. Germline-derived CDR1 and CDR2 are SGDLS and YYNGEE. This CDR3 is 16 amino acids long. CDR3 in DNA: TGTGCCAGCAGCGTGGCAGGGGGCTTCGTTAATGAAAAACTGTTTTTT. Translating gives CASSVAGGFVNEKLFF.

The V and J genes are TRBV6-5 and TRBJ2-6; D not certain. Germline-derived CDR1 and CDR2 are MNHEY and SVGAGI. The germline V and J ends were trimmed by 4 bases and 0 bases, with 7 bases remaining between them. The CDR3 loop spans 15 amino acids. The CDR3 sequence is CASSSRSSGANVLTF. The CDR3 DNA reads TGTGCCAGCAGTTCACGGAGCTCTGGGGCCAACGTCCTGACTTTC.

This clone was found once. The chain employs TRBV19 and TRBJ1-6; TRBD1 might be the D (5 bases). The CDR3 extends over 15 amino acids. Germline V gene sequence: CDR1 LNHDA, CDR2 SQIVND (reference sequence). The V and J ends lost 5 bases and 2 bases respectively, with 10 bases between them. CDR3 DNA sequence: TGTGCCAGTAGTTCACAGGCCACCTATAATTCACCCCTCCACTTT. Its protein is CASSSQATYNSPLHF.

The chain couples TRBV7-8 to TRBJ1-1, with D possibly matching TRBD1 (6 bases). The germline V gene encodes CDR1 SGHVS and CDR2 FQNEAQ. V was cut by 5 bases and J by 5 bases, with 18 bases left in between. This CDR3 has 15 residues. This CDR3 is CASSRRHGQGTEAFF. CDR3 coding DNA: TGTGCCAGCAGCCGGAGACATGGCCAGGGGACTGAAGCTTTCTTT. The entire variable domain, with the rest obtained from reference TRBV7-8 and TRBJ1-1, is as follows: GAGVSQSPRYKVAKRGQDVALRCDPISGHVSLFWYQQALGQGPEFLTYFQNEAQLDKSGLPSDRFFAERPEGSVSTLKIQRTQQEDSAVYLCASSRRHGQGTEAFFGQGTRLTVV.

The genes are TRBV9 and TRBJ2-2, with 9 positions matching TRBD2. J was trimmed by 5 bases and V by 1 base; bases with no gene match: 9. The CDR3 loop spans 17 amino acids. CDR1 and CDR2 from the germline V gene are SGDLS and YYNGEE. This CDR3 reads CASSVFSGGKSTGELFF. CDR3 in DNA: TGTGCCAGCAGCGTATTCAGCGGGGGGAAGTCGACCGGGGAGCTGTTTTTT.

The chain recombines TRBV4-2 with TRBJ1-3; tentatively, D is TRBD1 (5 bases). Germline V lookup: CDR1 LGHNA, CDR2 YNFKEQ. V dropped 1 base and J dropped 6 bases, with 13 bases sitting between them. The length of the CDR3 is 15 residues. CDR3 sequence (DNA): TGTGCCAGCAGCCAAGTGGGGCAGGGTAAAAACACCATATATTTT. It codes for CASSQVGQGKNTIYF.

The gene calls are TRBV27 and TRBJ2-6; 11 nucleotides agree with TRBD1. In germline, CDR1 is MNHEY, CDR2 SMNVEV (reference sequence). The length of the CDR3 is 19 residues. V dropped 5 bases and J dropped 1; count of bases not matched to a gene: 10. CDR3 nucleotides: TGTGCCAGCAGTCCGATGTATGGACAGGGGGCTTCTGGGGCCAACGTCCTGACTTTC. It translates to CASSPMYGQGASGANVLTF.